Reported below is one T cell receptor (beta chain). Its antigen remains unidentified. This sample was included in a study of high-grade serous ovarian cancer treatment subgroups. Study conclusions and caveats: These tumor repertoires lack spatial information from bulk sequencing. TCR clonal relatedness correlated positively with neoantigen level. Different patients shared almost no repertoire; same-patient tumors shared roughly 0.11 to 0.8. CDR1 and CDR2 were left unanalyzed; analyses focused on CDR3.

Produced via immunoSEQ multiplex PCR; TCRdb's table is partial and in-frame only. The data hold about 28,000 clones, with 80% to 90% observed a single time. The tumor samples were collected prior to definitive surgery or chemotherapy. Sequencing was carried out using tumor tissue. The TCR sequence derives from a human donor with high-grade serous ovarian cancer.

The CDR3 region is CAISERPITTAQETQYF. As DNA, the CDR3 is TGTGCCATCAGCGAGCGCCCTATAACGACAGCCCAAGAGACCCAGTACTTC. V is TRBV10-3 and J is TRBJ2-5; tentative D call: TRBD1 (5 bases). Germline V gene sequence: CDR1 ENHRY, CDR2 SYGVKD. Deletions cut 6 bases from V and 1 base from J, with 21 bases between. This CDR3 is 17 amino acids long.